One T cell receptor beta chain is described in this entry. The antigen is undetermined. PCR employed 60 Vbeta and 13 Jbeta primers. Sequencing used immunoSEQ multiplex PCR; TCRdb keeps in-frame clones, though not all of them. The sample records 100,000 to 150,000 clones, roughly 80% being singletons. Germline CDR1 is MDHEN and CDR2 is SYDVKM. With V trimmed by 4 bases and J by 12 bases, 17 bases remained unmatched. CDR3 length: 16 amino acids. The data stem from a study of cytomegalovirus exposure and HLA in healthy donors. Study conclusions and caveats: Later analysis identified a missense DCLRE1C variant that was linked to TCR beta V- and J-gene trimming. Productive rates of about 87% or about 30% were seen for most TCR beta V segments in an earlier analysis.

The chain joins TRBV28 to TRBJ1-5, with 8 bases fitting TRBD1. The source of this sequence is a man aged 25 to 45 in good health and CMV-seronegative. Input material: PBMCs. CDR3 region: CASSYLSGTGGRYQHF. The DNA for the CDR3 is TGTGCCAGCAGTTACCTCTCCGGGACAGGTGGTAGGTACCAGCATTTT.